This entry describes one TCR beta chain. Antigen unknown. MiXCR was run by TCRdb on the 5' RACE reads, yielding one entry per CDR3 protein. The sample has more than 250,000 distinct CDR3 sequences, about a sixth seen once. The data derive from a study of T-cell memory formation after mild COVID-19. Study background: Clusters of TCRs were largely donor specific.

General study results and limits: That cross-reactive memory joined was suggested by some responding clones appearing in pre-infection memory. For contracting clones, CD4+ ones sat mainly in CM and EM, CD8+ in EMRA. A second wave expanding day 15 to 37 was CD4+-biased; contracting clones were balanced.

Germline V gene sequence: CDR1 MNHEY, CDR2 SVGAGI. The CDR3 runs to 14 residues. Trimming cost V 3 bases and J 5 bases, with 11 bases left between them. The sample comprised PBMCs or a T cell subset sorted from them (not recorded which). The chain links TRBV6-5 to TRBJ1-5, with D maybe TRBD1 (5 bases). This receptor was obtained from a man aged 18 to 35 who had mild COVID-19 (a few samples of this study predate the infection). Cell type and time point are not known. The CDR3 DNA follows: TGTGCCAGCAGTTATTGGCAGGGAGATCAGCCCCAGCATTTT. The encoded protein is CASSYWQGDQPQHF.